These 13 T cell receptor beta chains came from one sample sequenced in a study of control samples from healthy donors and cancer patients. Libraries were prepared by immunoSEQ multiplex PCR; TCRdb keeps only in-frame clonotypes and omits some of them. The table records around 130,000 clones, approximately 95% of them present only once. The sequenced sample was blood. The origin of the receptors is a man aged 25 to 40 in good health.

The CDR3 DNA sequence: TGTGCCAGCAGCTTAGGGGGGGGATCGGGGTACGAGCAGTACTTC. As protein: CASSLGGGSGYEQYF. This chain links TRBV7-9 with TRBJ2-7; 7 bases map to TRBD2. The CDR3 runs 15 residues. Germline assignment: CDR1 SEHNR and CDR2 FQNEAQ (reference sequence). The J segment lost 4 bases and the V segment lost 1 base, leaving 7 bases of the junction unmatched.

The chain links TRBV6-2 or TRBV6-3 to TRBJ2-1; possible D gene TRBD1, 5 bases. V lost 2 bases to trimming and J lost 10 bases, with 9 bases between them. CDR1 is MNHEY and CDR2 is SVGEGT in the germline V gene. The CDR3 extends over 12 amino acids. As DNA, the CDR3 is TGTGCCAGCAGTTACGACCACAGGGAGCAGTTCTTC. It encodes CASSYDHREQFF.

This chain joins TRBV9 and TRBJ2-3, with no clear D. The CDR3 is 14 amino acids. V lost 0 bases to trimming and J lost 2 bases, with 7 bases between them. From germline, CDR1 is SGDLS and CDR2 YYNGEE. The CDR3 DNA reads TGTGCCAGCAGCGTAGCCAGCCTCACAGATACGCAGTATTTT. It yields the protein CASSVASLTDTQYF.

This clone was detected once. The chain joins TRBV5-4 to TRBJ1-1; D ambiguous. The germline V gene encodes CDR1 SGHNT and CDR2 YYREEE (reference sequence). V lost 0 bases and J lost 0, with 3 bases in between. The CDR3 is 13 residues long. CDR3 coding DNA: TGTGCCAGCAGCTTGGAGGTGAACACTGAAGCTTTCTTT. It specifies CASSLEVNTEAFF.

The chain has TRBV14 and TRBJ2-7; tentatively, D is TRBD1 (6 bases). The V gene's germline CDR1 is SGHDN and CDR2 FVKESK. This CDR3 is 13 amino acids long. The V gene lost 3 bases and the J gene lost 1 base, with 7 bases spanning the gap. The chain's CDR3 is CASSHGQSYEQYF. The CDR3 DNA reads TGTGCCAGCAGCCATGGACAGTCCTACGAGCAGTACTTC.

This sequence joins TRBV4-3 and TRBJ1-3; tentative D call: TRBD1 (6 bases). The germline V and J ends were trimmed by 4 bases and 8 bases, with 18 bases remaining between them. The CDR3 is 15 residues long. The germline gives CDR1 LGHNA, CDR2 YSLEER. For the CDR3, the DNA is TGCGCCAGCAGCCTCCTAAGGGGGTTGGAGGACACCATATATTTT. It yields the protein CASSLLRGLEDTIYF.

The genes are TRBV6-2 or TRBV6-3 and TRBJ1-2; no clear D gene. Germline CDR1 MNHEY, CDR2 SVGEGT. The CDR3 covers 13 residues. Between the trimmed V and J ends, which lost 5 bases and 4 bases, there was a span of 11 bases. This CDR3 is CASSILRTYGYTF. As DNA, the CDR3 is TGTGCCAGCAGTATACTCCGGACCTATGGCTACACCTTC.

This sequence joins TRBV9 and TRBJ1-3; D is perhaps TRBD1 (5 bases). This CDR3 has 16 amino acids. Looked up from germline, CDR1 is SGDLS and CDR2 is YYNGEE. V lost 3 bases and J lost 0, with 13 bases in between. The CDR3 nucleotides read TGTGCCAGCAGCGCTAGACCGGGACCCTCTGGAAACACCATATATTTT. Residues: CASSARPGPSGNTIYF.

This rearrangement joins TRBV6-2 or TRBV6-3 to TRBJ2-3; D remains ambiguous. The germline V and J ends were trimmed by 2 bases and 7 bases, with 13 bases remaining between them. The germline CDR1 and CDR2 sequences are MNHEY and SVGEGT. The CDR3 is made up of 14 amino acids. Here the CDR3 DNA reads TGTGCCAGCAGTTACGGAAATCTCGCAAATACGCAGTATTTT. It yields the protein CASSYGNLANTQYF.

J is TRBJ2-7 and V is TRBV4-1; a weak D match, TRBD1 (5 bases). The CDR3 has 16 residues. Trimming shortened V by 1 base and J by 1 base, and 14 bases separated the two germline ends. Germline V gene lookup returns CDR1 MGHRA and CDR2 YSYEKL. The CDR3 coding sequence is TGCGCCAGCAGCCAAGTTACGCAGGGTCTTTCCTACGAGCAGTACTTC. This encodes CASSQVTQGLSYEQYF.

The chain links TRBV19 to TRBJ1-3; 9 bases line up with TRBD1. The CDR3 has 14 residues. Germline V lookup: CDR1 LNHDA, CDR2 SQIVND (reference sequence). Trimming removed 9 bases from V and 4 bases from J; junction bases left unmatched: 7. Written as DNA, the CDR3 is TGTGCCAGCACCGGGACAGGGCGCGGAAACACCATATATTTT. Its protein is CASTGTGRGNTIYF.

This chain joins TRBV5-1 and TRBJ2-2; D gene unclear. The germline V and J ends were trimmed by 2 bases and 0 bases, with 8 bases remaining between them. This CDR3 has 15 residues. Germline assignment: CDR1 SGHRS and CDR2 YFSETQ. Written as DNA, the CDR3 is TGCGCCAGCAGCTTAATTGAAGCGAACACCGGGGAGCTGTTTTTT. It is translated as CASSLIEANTGELFF. The entire variable domain, with the rest obtained from reference TRBV5-1 and TRBJ2-2, is as follows: KAGVTQTPRYLIKTRGQQVTLSCSPISGHRSVSWYQQTPGQGLQFLFEYFSETQRNKGNFPGRFSGRQFSNSRSEMNVSTLELGDSALYLCASSLIEANTGELFFGEGSRLTVL.

The genes are TRBV5-1 and TRBJ1-2; 12 nucleotides match TRBD1. Germline values: CDR1 SGHRS, CDR2 YFSETQ. V dropped 4 bases and J dropped 6; count of bases not matched to a gene: 10. The CDR3 consists of 16 residues. CDR3 loop: CASSKGQGADFNGYTF. The CDR3 DNA sequence: TGCGCCAGCAGCAAGGGACAGGGGGCGGATTTCAATGGCTACACCTTC.